This TCR beta chain was captured in a study of blood T cell repertoires in COVID-19. Study in general: Sample material is recorded as cDNA or gDNA derived from T cells, B-cell-depleted T cells, or PBMCs.

Germline V lookup: CDR1 SEHNR, CDR2 FQNEAQ (reference sequence). J was trimmed by 8 bases and V by 0 bases; bases with no gene match: 12. The CDR3 has 17 amino acids. In the source study's methods: Amplification from reference gene primers served as the basis for estimated nucleated cell counts. Data came from immunoSEQ multiplex PCR; TCRdb stores just in-frame clones and leaves some out. From that table come the V and J calls and clone size; the DNA was used to work out D and trimming. The sample lists around 700,000 clones, over 80% seen once, with roughly 0.25% in the top ten. Sequenced material: peripheral blood. The sequence came from a woman aged 18-29 years with acute or convalescent COVID-19. The chain joins TRBV7-9 to TRBJ1-3; 8 bases agree with TRBD1. CDR3 sequence: CASSLAYFDRGGHTIYF. The DNA for the CDR3 is TGTGCCAGCAGCTTAGCGTACTTTGACAGGGGAGGACACACCATATATTTT.